This TCR beta chain was recorded in a study of blood T cell repertoires in COVID-19. There are 18 residues in the CDR3. Deletions cut 8 bases from V and 2 bases from J, with 27 bases between. Germline values: CDR1 SNHLY, CDR2 FYNNEI. This clone was counted only a few times. Assay: immunoSEQ multiplex PCR; the TCRdb copy retains only in-frame clones and omits some. Altogether 40,000 or so clones are present, roughly 80% being singletons, with the ten largest covering 25% to 35%. The source of this sequence is a woman in her 70s with acute or convalescent COVID-19. The V and J genes are TRBV2 and TRBJ1-2; no definite D call. Material: peripheral blood. The CDR3 loop is CASEPPATRRELNYGYTF. Here the CDR3 DNA reads TGTGCCAGCGAGCCCCCAGCGACCCGTCGGGAACTAAACTATGGCTACACCTTC.